Listed below are T cell receptor beta chains from one sample, sequenced in a study of control samples from healthy donors and cancer patients. The table came from immunoSEQ multiplex PCR; TCRdb's copy has only in-frame clones and leaves some out. The table has tens of thousands of clones, around nine tenths seen once. The specimen was PBMCs. The receptor set was obtained from a man between 60 and 75 years old with colorectal cancer. The CDR3 runs from the conserved cysteine through the conserved F or W. Each record gives: J gene, V gene, D gene, clone size, CDR3 protein, CDR3 DNA. A D gene is named only where the DNA matches it firmly. The size field is filled for only some rows; it gives once, few, many or a size class.

TRBJ1-1,TRBV7-9,-,once,CASSPSKGIGAFF,TGTGCCAGCAGCCCCTCCAAGGGGATAGGGGCTTTCTTT
TRBJ2-1,TRBV19,-,once,CASSTGQPVYNEQFF,TGTGCCAGTAGTACCGGACAGCCAGTCTACAATGAGCAGTTCTTC
TRBJ1-5,TRBV12-3/TRBV12-4,-,-,CASSLGNQPQHF,TGTGCCAGCAGTTTAGGGAATCAGCCCCAGCATTTT
TRBJ1-1,TRBV9,-,-,CASSVRPNTEAFF,TGTGCCAGCAGCGTTCGGCCCAACACTGAAGCTTTCTTT
TRBJ1-5,TRBV6-1,TRBD1,once,CASSGGDSYSNQPQHF,TGTGCCAGCAGTGGGGGGGACAGTTATAGCAATCAGCCCCAGCATTTT
TRBJ2-1,TRBV6-5,-,-,CASSSGWTYNEQFF,TGTGCCAGCAGTAGCGGGTGGACCTACAATGAGCAGTTCTTC
TRBJ1-2,TRBV29-1,TRBD1,-,CSVQRQGVPGYTF,TGCAGCGTCCAGCGACAGGGGGTGCCTGGCTACACCTTC
TRBJ2-7,TRBV6-2/TRBV6-3,-,-,CASSLGQSYEQYF,TGTGCCAGCAGCTTAGGACAGAGCTACGAGCAGTACTTC
TRBJ1-5,TRBV4-1,-,-,CASSQDAVINQPQHF,TGCGCCAGCAGCCAAGATGCAGTGATCAATCAGCCCCAGCATTTT
TRBJ1-2,TRBV5-6,-,-,CASSPGGGPYGYTF,TGTGCCAGCAGCCCGGGAGGAGGGCCCTATGGCTACACCTTC
TRBJ2-1,TRBV19,TRBD2,-,CASSPPGLALHNEQFF,TGTGCCAGTAGTCCCCCGGGACTAGCTTTACACAATGAGCAGTTCTTC
TRBJ2-3,TRBV5-6,TRBD2,-,CASSLLSGGADTQYF,TGTGCCAGCAGCTTGCTAAGCGGGGGGGCGGATACGCAGTATTTT
TRBJ2-3,TRBV6-5,-,-,CASSSPLGTQYF,TGTGCCAGCAGTTCCCCCCTCGGTACGCAGTATTTT
TRBJ2-5,TRBV7-9,-,-,CASSLMGETQYF,TGTGCCAGCAGCCTCATGGGGGAGACCCAGTACTTC
TRBJ2-7,TRBV25-1,TRBD1,-,CASRDSGTGSYEQYF,TGTGCCAGCAGAGACTCCGGGACAGGTTCCTACGAGCAGTACTTC
TRBJ2-1,TRBV5-5,TRBD1,-,CASSLGGRFEQFF,TGTGCCAGCAGCTTAGGGGGCCGCTTTGAGCAGTTCTTC
TRBJ2-3,TRBV7-3,-,-,CASSLRGTTQEGGTQYF,TGTGCCAGCAGCTTAAGGGGGACTACCCAAGAGGGGGGTACGCAGTATTTT
TRBJ2-1,TRBV19,TRBD1,-,CASSIGAGGLYNEQFF,TGTGCCAGTAGTATAGGGGCAGGGGGATTATACAATGAGCAGTTCTTC
TRBJ1-2,TRBV18,-,-,CASSPRRDPGSYGYTF,TGTGCCAGCTCACCACGGCGGGACCCTGGAAGCTATGGCTACACCTTC
TRBJ1-2,TRBV24-1,TRBD1,-,CATSDPRTGGYGYTF,TGTGCCACCAGTGACCCCAGGACAGGGGGGTATGGCTACACCTTC
TRBJ2-4,TRBV7-9,-,-,CASRPTGGEAKNIQYF,TGTGCCAGCAGGCCAACAGGGGGGGAAGCCAAAAACATTCAGTACTTC
TRBJ2-7,TRBV2,-,-,CASRGTGRKFYEQYF,TGTGCCAGCAGGGGAACGGGACGGAAATTCTACGAGCAGTACTTC
TRBJ2-7,TRBV12-3/TRBV12-4,-,-,CASAVLSSYEQYF,TGTGCCAGCGCCGTACTAAGCTCCTACGAGCAGTACTTC
TRBJ2-2,TRBV19,-,once,CASSIGGATGELFF,TGTGCCAGTAGTATAGGGGGGGCCACCGGGGAGCTGTTTTTT
TRBJ1-2,TRBV21-1,-,-,CASSKRGRGQRGANYGYTF,TGTGCCAGCAGCAAAAGGGGGAGGGGACAGAGAGGGGCTAACTATGGCTACACCTTC